A selection of T cell receptor beta chains follows, all from one sample in a study of blood T cell repertoires in COVID-19. Some clones are missing from TCRdb's copy, which holds only in-frame ones; the method was immunoSEQ multiplex PCR. Of over 35,000 clones detected, about nine tenths appear once; the ten largest clones hold around 20%. The sample taken for sequencing was peripheral blood. These receptors all stem from a man between 65 and 85 years old with active COVID-19. The CDR3 runs from the conserved cysteine through the conserved F or W. D genes are given only for firm matches. For some rows the clone size is stated as once, few or many, or as a class when expanded; others skip it.

clone_size d_call j_call v_call cdr3_nt cdr3_aa
NA NA TRBJ2-7 TRBV7-2 TGTGCCAGCAGCTTACTACTAGCGCGAGGGGGTACGGGTAACGAGCAGTACTTC CASSLLLARGGTGNEQYF
few NA TRBJ2-7 TRBV6-2/TRBV6-3 TGTGCCAGCAGTTACGGGGGGGCAGAGTCCTACGAGCAGTACTTC CASSYGGAESYEQYF
once TRBD1 TRBJ1-6 TRBV4-3 TGCGCCAGCAGCCAAGAACAACAGGGGGGTAATTCACCCCTCCACTTT CASSQEQQGGNSPLHF
NA NA TRBJ1-5 TRBV24-1 TGTGCCACCAGTGAACAGGGCAATCAGCCCCAGCATTTT CATSEQGNQPQHF
NA TRBD1 TRBJ1-6 TRBV6-5 TGTGCCAGCAGACGCGACAGGGCCTATTCACCCCTCCACTTT CASRRDRAYSPLHF
NA NA TRBJ1-6 TRBV7-8 TGTGCCAGCAGCTTAGGACACCGGACACCTTCACCCCTCCACTTT CASSLGHRTPSPLHF
NA TRBD1 TRBJ2-7 TRBV7-2 TGTGCCAGCAGCTCAGCAGGACAGGGGGCATACTACGAGCAGTACTTC CASSSAGQGAYYEQYF
NA NA TRBJ1-4 TRBV6-6 TGTGCCACTAAGACTCCTATCCCTTCTAATGAAAAACTGTTTTTT CATKTPIPSNEKLFF
NA TRBD1 TRBJ1-5 TRBV6-6 TGTGCCAGCAGCAGGACAGGGTTTCAGCCCCAGCATTTT CASSRTGFQPQHF
NA NA TRBJ1-1 TRBV12-3/TRBV12-4 TGTGCCAGCAGTTTGCAGGGCGGAGTAATGGCTTTCTTT CASSLQGGVMAFF
NA TRBD1 TRBJ1-3 TRBV18 TGTGCCAGCTCACTGACAGGGTTTGGAAACACCATATATTTT CASSLTGFGNTIYF
NA NA TRBJ1-6 TRBV19 TGTGCCAGTAGTATCAGGGTTGGCAATTCACCCCTCCACTTT CASSIRVGNSPLHF